This passage covers 27 T cell receptor beta chains from one sample sequenced in a study of control samples from healthy donors and cancer patients. TCRdb keeps only in-frame clones here, not all; method: immunoSEQ multiplex PCR. The table lists roughly 6,000 clones, approximately 84% of them singletons. Sequenced sample: formalin-fixed, paraffin-embedded tissue. The receptors shown here come from a female donor with lung cancer.

The chain uses TRBV6-2 or TRBV6-3 and TRBJ2-5, with D hard to call. The CDR3 runs to 15 residues. Germline V gene sequence: CDR1 MNHEY, CDR2 SVGEGT. Trimming shortened V by 0 bases and J by 0 bases, and 8 bases separated the two germline ends. The CDR3 protein is CASSYSRWDQETQYF. The CDR3 region has the DNA TGTGCCAGCAGTTACTCGAGGTGGGACCAAGAGACCCAGTACTTC.

This clone was seen a few times. Other DNA sequences in this specimen translate into the identical CDR3. The rearrangement uses TRBV28 and TRBJ1-2; 7 bases line up with TRBD1. Germline CDR1 is MDHEN and CDR2 is SYDVKM. V was pared by 3 bases and J by 12 bases, with 7 bases of the junction left unmatched. The CDR3 runs 12 residues. The CDR3 nucleotides read TGTGCCAGCAGTTTCTTGACAGGGAAGCACACCTTC. Amino acids: CASSFLTGKHTF.

The chain couples TRBV7-3 to TRBJ2-3, with 7 bases that match TRBD2. With 4 bases clipped from V and 3 bases from J, the junction kept 10 bases outside the gene matches. CDR1 is SGHTA, CDR2 FQGTGA, per germline. There are 16 residues in the CDR3. Here the CDR3 reads CASSSSGGRGTDTQYF. The CDR3 nucleotides are TGTGCCAGCAGCTCGTCAGGCGGGAGAGGGACAGATACGCAGTATTTT.

V usage is TRBV5-6 and J usage is TRBJ2-7, with D possibly matching TRBD2 (6 bases). V was trimmed by 4 bases and J by 0 bases, leaving 14 bases between them. This CDR3 has 15 residues. Per germline, CDR1 SGHDT and CDR2 YYEEEE. This chain's CDR3 is CASSAGPTYSYEQYF. CDR3 DNA: TGTGCCAGCAGCGCGGGACCTACATACTCCTACGAGCAGTACTTC. Complete variable domain (other parts from reference TRBV5-6 and TRBJ2-7): DAGVTQSPTHLIKTRGQQVTLRCSPKSGHDTVSWYQQALGQGPQFIFQYYEEEERQRGNFPDRFSGHQFPNYSSELNVNALLLGDSALYLCASSAGPTYSYEQYFGPGTRLTVT.

This clone is a singleton in its sample. The V gene is TRBV7-9, the J gene TRBJ2-7; TRBD1 is a possible D gene (5 bases). Trimming left V 2 bases short and J 6 bases short, with 14 bases between. The CDR3 totals 14 residues. Germline CDR1 reads SEHNR; CDR2 reads FQNEAQ (reference sequence). This CDR3 reads CASSLPGKLGEQYF. The CDR3, as DNA: TGTGCCAGCAGCTTACCAGGGAAATTGGGCGAGCAGTACTTC.

The J gene is TRBJ1-6, the V gene TRBV7-9; TRBD1 matches 7 bases. The CDR3 runs 14 residues. The V segment lost 5 bases and the J segment 7 bases; nucleotides outside the gene matches: 5. Per the germline V gene, CDR1 is SEHNR and CDR2 is FQNEAQ (reference sequence). CDR3 bases: TGTGCCAGCAGCCCAGGGGGATTAAATTCACCCCTCCACTTT. Amino acid sequence: CASSPGGLNSPLHF. The full variable domain, its missing parts supplied by reference TRBV7-9 and TRBJ1-6, is DTGVSQNPRHKITKRGQNVTFRCDPISEHNRLYWYRQTLGQGPEFLTYFQNEAQLEKSRLLSDRFSAERPKGSFSTLEIQRTEQGDSAMYLCASSPGGLNSPLHFGNGTRLTVT.

The chain uses TRBV14 and TRBJ2-5; D ambiguous. Deletions cut 1 base from V and 3 bases from J, with 15 bases between. Germline V gene data show CDR1 as SGHDN and CDR2 as FVKESK. CDR3 length: 16 amino acids. The CDR3 nucleotides read TGTGCCAGCAGCCAAGCCGGTCGGCGAGCAGAAGAGACCCAGTACTTC. Protein product: CASSQAGRRAEETQYF.

This clone was found once. V and J are TRBV30 and TRBJ1-5, with D perhaps TRBD1 (6 bases). The CDR3 is 14 residues long. V lost 1 base to trimming and J lost 1 base, with 8 bases between them. CDR1 GTSNPN and CDR2 SVGIG come from the germline V gene (reference sequence). The CDR3 sequence is CAWSGDMSNQPQHF. The CDR3 DNA sequence: TGTGCCTGGAGTGGGGACATGAGCAATCAGCCCCAGCATTTT.

This sequence joins TRBV19 and TRBJ2-7; 14 bases line up with TRBD2. The V segment lost 4 bases and the J segment 6 bases; nucleotides outside the gene matches: 5. This CDR3 has 15 amino acids. Germline V gene sequence: CDR1 LNHDA, CDR2 SQIVND (reference sequence). CDR3 coding DNA: TGTGCCAGTAGTACCGGACTAGCGGGAGGTACCGAGCAGTACTTC. Residues: CASSTGLAGGTEQYF.

This sequence joins TRBV21-1 and TRBJ2-1. TRBV21-1 is a documented pseudogene. The length of the CDR3 is 17 residues. The CDR3 DNA reads TGTGCCAGCAGCAAGAACTCGGGACCCTGCTCCTACAATGAGCAGTTCTTC. Its protein product is CASSKNSGPCSYNEQFF.

As for this clone: Germline is not matched at one junction end, which may reflect a read error. The V gene is TRBV6-4, the J gene TRBJ2-3; maybe TRBD1 (5 bases). The germline V gene encodes CDR1 MRHNA and CDR2 SNTAGT. The CDR3 has 14 amino acids. CDR3 amino acids: CTSSDSSGTDTQYF. CDR3 DNA sequence: TGTACCAGCAGTGACAGTTCGGGCACAGATACGCAGTATTTT.

With respect to this clone: The same CDR3 also results from other DNA sequences found in this sample. V usage is TRBV7-9 and J usage is TRBJ2-1; D is possibly TRBD2 (5 bases). The V and J ends lost 3 bases and 5 bases respectively, with 14 bases between them. The CDR3 runs to 15 residues. CDR1 is SEHNR, CDR2 FQNEAQ, per germline (reference sequence). In nucleotides, the CDR3 is TGTGCCAGCAGCTTCGGGCTAGCTGTTGACAATGAGCAGTTCTTC. It is translated as CASSFGLAVDNEQFF.

This rearrangement joins TRBV7-8 to TRBJ2-5; possible D gene TRBD2, 5 bases. This CDR3 region has 15 residues. The V and J ends lost 1 base and 5 bases respectively, with 14 bases between them. Germline V gene data show CDR1 as SGHVS and CDR2 as FQNEAQ. CDR3 DNA: TGTGCCAGCAGCTTAGGCTTGTCGAGGGAGGAGACCCAGTACTTC. It encodes CASSLGLSREETQYF.

This clone was counted only a few times. In DNA, the CDR3 is TGTGCCAGCAGCGCCGAGCTGCCCGGTCTGTTCTTC. Its protein is CASSAELPGLFF. The chain uses TRBV9 and TRBJ2-1; no clear D gene. The germline gives CDR1 SGDLS, CDR2 YYNGEE. This CDR3 spans 12 amino acids. With 3 bases removed from V and 15 bases from J, the gap between germline ends came to 16 bases.

The V gene is TRBV5-1, the J gene TRBJ2-7, with 8 positions matching TRBD1. Germline CDR1 is SGHRS and CDR2 is YFSETQ. Trimming cost V 2 bases and J 7 bases; bases outside gene matches: 2. CDR3 length: 12 amino acids. This CDR3 reads CASSFRGREQYF. The CDR3 bases are TGCGCCAGCAGCTTCAGGGGGCGAGAGCAGTACTTC.

This clone was recorded only once. The chain uses TRBV3-1 (or the pseudogene TRBV3-2) and TRBJ2-7; the D is unclear. V lost 0 bases and J 8 bases, leaving 8 bases between the germline ends. CDR3 length: 12 amino acids. Germline V gene lookup returns CDR1 LGHDT and CDR2 YNNKEL (reference sequence). The CDR3, as DNA: TGTGCCAGCAGCCAAGATCCCAGGAAGCAGTACTTC. The encoded protein is CASSQDPRKQYF.

The chain is built from TRBV7-2 and TRBJ2-3; 10 nucleotides agree with TRBD1. Germline CDR1 reads SGHTA; CDR2 reads FQGNSA. Trimming removed 5 bases from V and 6 bases from J; junction bases left unmatched: 8. The CDR3 is 15 residues long. The CDR3 sequence is CASSQDRGSADTQYF. The CDR3 DNA reads as TGTGCCAGCAGCCAGGACAGGGGGTCTGCGGATACGCAGTATTTT.

The chain is built from TRBV7-3 and TRBJ2-3; the D is unclear. The length of the CDR3 is 14 residues. Looked up from germline, CDR1 is SGHTA and CDR2 is FQGTGA. V was pared by 3 bases and J by 6 bases, with 13 bases between. The CDR3 sequence: CASSFLGIADTQYF. CDR3 nucleotides: TGTGCCAGCAGCTTTTTGGGGATTGCGGATACGCAGTATTTT.

The rearrangement links TRBV6-5 to TRBJ1-4; 9 bases fit TRBD1. There are 14 residues in the CDR3. With V trimmed by 6 bases and J by 8 bases, 7 bases remained unmatched. Germline CDR1 reads MNHEY; CDR2 reads SVGAGI. DNA of the CDR3: TGTGCCAGCAGCTCACAGGGGGCTCAGGAAAAACTGTTTTTT. It encodes CASSSQGAQEKLFF.

This clone was seen once. V and J are TRBV3-1 (or the pseudogene TRBV3-2) and TRBJ2-7; unclear D gene. Trimming pared 2 bases from V and 6 bases from J, leaving 8 bases between. The CDR3 extends over 12 amino acids. The germline V gene encodes CDR1 LGHDT and CDR2 YNNKEL (reference sequence). As DNA, the CDR3 is TGTGCCAGCAGCCAACAGATTGGCGAGCAGTACTTC. Translating gives CASSQQIGEQYF.

In this sample, this clone is large. Other DNA sequences in the same sample also yield this CDR3. The chain has TRBV6-1 and TRBJ2-7, with D possibly being TRBD1 (5 bases). Germline loops: CDR1 MNHNS, CDR2 SASEGT. The CDR3 sequence is 11 residues long. Trimming removed 3 bases from V and 6 bases from J, with 6 bases in between. The CDR3 nucleotides read TGTGCCAGCAGTGATGGGGCCGAGCAGTACTTC. Protein: CASSDGAEQYF.

The rearrangement uses TRBV4-3 and TRBJ1-2; D gene uncertain. The V and J ends lost 3 bases and 4 bases respectively, with 12 bases between them. Germline V lookup: CDR1 LGHNA, CDR2 YSLEER. The CDR3 extends over 14 amino acids. The chain's CDR3 is CASSQNSNSYGYTF. CDR3 nucleotide sequence: TGCGCCAGCAGCCAGAACTCAAACAGCTATGGCTACACCTTC.

The table lists this clone with a few counts. V and J are TRBV2 and TRBJ1-4; no reliable D call. There are 14 residues in the CDR3. Deletions cut 6 bases from V and 2 bases from J, with 10 bases between. CDR1 and CDR2 from the germline V gene are SNHLY and FYNNEI. In nucleotides, the CDR3 is TGTGCCAGCAGAAGACTTCTGACTAATGAAAAACTGTTTTTT. Its protein is CASRRLLTNEKLFF.

The chain couples TRBV5-1 to TRBJ2-3, with 14 bases that match TRBD2. With 3 bases clipped from V and 4 bases from J, the junction kept 4 bases outside the gene matches. The germline V gene has CDR1 SGHRS and CDR2 YFSETQ. The CDR3 sequence is 16 residues long. The CDR3 spells CASSSQTSGRADTQYF. CDR3 bases: TGCGCCAGCAGCTCACAGACTAGCGGGAGGGCAGATACGCAGTATTTT.

The rearrangement links TRBV4-2 to TRBJ2-7; 12 bases map to TRBD2. Germline CDR1 and CDR2: LGHNA and YNFKEQ. V dropped 1 base and J dropped 7; count of bases not matched to a gene: 5. The CDR3 is made up of 15 amino acids. The CDR3 nucleotides read TGTGCCAGCAGCCAAGTCGGACTAGCGGGACAAGAGCAGTACTTC. Encoded protein: CASSQVGLAGQEQYF.

The gene calls are TRBV27 and TRBJ1-6; D is ambiguous. Germline assignment: CDR1 MNHEY and CDR2 SMNVEV (reference sequence). V was shortened by 6 bases and J by 14 bases, with 20 bases between the two germline ends. The CDR3 spans 14 residues. The CDR3: CASSPAIGPISLHF. The CDR3 bases are TGTGCCAGCAGCCCCGCCATTGGCCCTATCTCCCTCCACTTT.

This rearrangement joins TRBV19 to TRBJ1-5; D gene ambiguous. The ends were cut back, 3 bases at V and 4 bases at J, with 10 bases in the middle. Germline V gene lookup returns CDR1 LNHDA and CDR2 SQIVND (reference sequence). The CDR3 sequence is 14 residues long. CDR3 bases: TGTGCCAGTAGTATGGTCGCTGGAAATCAGCCCCAGCATTTT. Protein product: CASSMVAGNQPQHF.